A single sample is the source of the 2 T cell receptor beta chains below, sequenced in a study of T cell responses to AZD1222 COVID-19 vaccine. Assay used: immunoSEQ multiplex PCR; TCRdb lists only in-frame clones, some missing. The sample has about 99,000 clones; nearly 90% are singletons. The sequencing used peripheral blood, collected on day 0 of AZD1222 vaccination. The source is an adult in good health.

V and J are TRBV6-6 and TRBJ1-6; TRBD1 might be the D (5 bases). CDR1 MNHNY and CDR2 SVGAGI come from the germline V gene (reference sequence). Trimming left V 8 bases short and J 8 bases short, with 19 bases between. The CDR3 loop spans 15 amino acids. For the CDR3, the DNA is TGTGCCAGCGGAGGAGGACACCCGTACTATTCACCCCTCCACTTT. Its protein product is CASGGGHPYYSPLHF.

This chain links TRBV6-5 with TRBJ1-1; no reliable D call. CDR1 and CDR2 from the germline V gene are MNHEY and SVGAGI. V lost 2 bases to trimming and J lost 1 base, with 14 bases between them. The CDR3 sequence is 16 residues long. CDR3 loop: CASSYRQAAGNTEAFF. CDR3 in DNA: TGTGCCAGCAGTTACAGGCAGGCCGCAGGGAACACTGAAGCTTTCTTT.